The 25 T cell receptor beta chains presented below share a single source sample, sequenced in a study of T cell changes during pregnancy in multiple sclerosis. Profiled with immunoSEQ multiplex PCR; TCRdb holds only in-frame clones, not every one. The table shows some 140,000 clones, with roughly 96% occurring only once. The starting material was peripheral blood, obtained after pregnancy. Receptors were obtained from a female donor with multiple sclerosis, enrolled in a pregnancy study.

This clone has only one observation. The V call is TRBV7-3, the J call TRBJ2-1; D is ambiguous. The ends were cut back, 3 bases at V and 3 bases at J, with 6 bases in the middle. The CDR3 is 13 residues long. The germline V gene has CDR1 SGHTA and CDR2 FQGTGA. CDR3 loop: CASSFDFYNEQFF. The CDR3 DNA sequence: TGTGCCAGCAGCTTCGACTTCTACAATGAGCAGTTCTTC.

This clone was detected once. The J gene is TRBJ1-1, the V gene TRBV28; D is uncertain. Between the trimmed V and J ends, which lost 6 bases and 6 bases, there was a span of 17 bases. CDR1 MDHEN and CDR2 SYDVKM come from the germline V gene. The CDR3 length is 14 residues. The CDR3 reads CASSLQGRSSEAFF. The CDR3, as DNA: TGTGCCAGCAGCCTGCAAGGCCGTAGCTCTGAAGCTTTCTTT.

The chain employs TRBV5-4 and TRBJ2-7; 7 bases are shared with TRBD1. Germline V gene sequence: CDR1 SGHNT, CDR2 YYREEE (reference sequence). J was trimmed by 1 base and V by 4 bases; bases with no gene match: 8. The CDR3 is 15 amino acids. CDR3 sequence (DNA): TGTGCCAGCAGCCGTGGACAGGCCAATTCCTACGAGCAGTACTTC. Residues: CASSRGQANSYEQYF.

This rearrangement joins TRBV7-7 to TRBJ2-5; TRBD1 is a possible D gene (6 bases). Germline lookup yields CDR1 SSHAT and CDR2 FNYEAQ (reference sequence). The CDR3 length is 13 residues. CDR3 DNA: TGTGCTAGCTCCCCCGGACAGATTGAGACCCAGTACTTC. This gives the protein CASSPGQIETQYF.

The rearrangement uses TRBV5-1 and TRBJ2-3; D is undetermined. The CDR3 covers 12 residues. Per the germline V gene, CDR1 is SGHRS and CDR2 is YFSETQ. Trimming pared 4 bases from V and 3 bases from J, leaving 6 bases between. In DNA form, the CDR3 reads TGCGCCAGCAGCCTTACTACAGATACGCAGTATTTT. Translation gives CASSLTTDTQYF.

The chain combines TRBV6-1 with TRBJ2-7; D is unresolved. The CDR3 length is 13 residues. CDR1 MNHNS and CDR2 SASEGT come from the germline V gene. Between the trimmed V and J ends, which lost 4 bases and 2 bases, there was a span of 9 bases. The CDR3 spells CASSVGSPYEQYF. The CDR3, as DNA: TGTGCCAGCAGTGTGGGTAGCCCCTACGAGCAGTACTTC.

V is TRBV2 and J is TRBJ1-1, with TRBD1 matching over 7 bases. This CDR3 has 17 residues. V lost 4 bases and J lost 2; bases outside the gene matches: 13. Germline V gene data show CDR1 as SNHLY and CDR2 as FYNNEI. As DNA, the CDR3 is TGTGCCAGCAGTGGCCTCCTTATAAGGACAGGCAACACTGAAGCTTTCTTT. This gives the protein CASSGLLIRTGNTEAFF.

The V and J genes are TRBV7-8 and TRBJ2-6; D gene unclear. Trimming took 5 bases from V and 8 from J, leaving 7 bases between them. Germline V gives CDR1 SGHVS, CDR2 FQNEAQ. This CDR3 region has 12 residues. As DNA, the CDR3 is TGTGCCAGCAGCCCTACGACCAACGTCCTGACTTTC. Translated, it gives CASSPTTNVLTF.

This rearrangement joins TRBV10-3 to TRBJ1-3, with TRBD1 identical over 7 bases. V lost 10 bases and J lost 4; bases outside the gene matches: 13. The CDR3 is 15 amino acids. Germline V gene lookup returns CDR1 ENHRY and CDR2 SYGVKD. In DNA form, the CDR3 reads TGTGCCACAACTACTGACAGGGCGTCCGGAAACACCATATATTTT. This encodes CATTTDRASGNTIYF.

The V call is TRBV5-1, the J call TRBJ2-1; D ambiguous. Between the trimmed V and J ends, which lost 0 bases and 0 bases, there was a span of 7 bases. This CDR3 has 15 residues. Germline V CDR1 and CDR2: SGHRS, YFSETQ. The CDR3 coding sequence is TGCGCCAGCAGCTTGGCGGGTAACTCCTACAATGAGCAGTTCTTC. Translation: CASSLAGNSYNEQFF.

This clone was observed once. The chain has TRBV9 and TRBJ2-2; 7 bases are shared with TRBD2. V shed 4 bases, J shed 5 bases, and the junction held 8 bases outside the gene matches. The CDR3 length is 15 residues. Germline-derived CDR1 and CDR2 are SGDLS and YYNGEE. The CDR3 loop is CASSPVAGVTGELFF. The DNA of the CDR3 is TGTGCCAGCAGCCCTGTCGCGGGAGTTACCGGGGAGCTGTTTTTT.

V and J are TRBV5-1 and TRBJ2-1, with TRBD2 matching over 10 bases. Losses at the gene ends were 4 bases for V and 7 bases for J; bases not matched to a gene: 11. CDR1 SGHRS and CDR2 YFSETQ come from the germline V gene. This CDR3 region has 16 residues. The CDR3 spells CASSPTGSGRENEQFF. The CDR3 DNA is TGCGCCAGCAGCCCCACCGGGAGCGGGAGGGAAAATGAGCAGTTCTTC.

The gene calls are TRBV5-1 and TRBJ2-1; 11 positions agree with TRBD1. This CDR3 region has 16 residues. Germline V gives CDR1 SGHRS, CDR2 YFSETQ. The junction had 5 bases not matched to a gene; V was cut back by 4 bases and J by 2 bases. Written as DNA, the CDR3 is TGCGCCAGCAGCGTTTCGGGACAGGGGGCCTACAATGAGCAGTTCTTC. Its translation is CASSVSGQGAYNEQFF.

The genes are TRBV5-8 and TRBJ2-7; 8 positions match TRBD1. J gave up 5 bases and V 2 bases, and 15 bases lay outside the gene matches. Germline loops: CDR1 SGHTS, CDR2 YDEGEE. The CDR3 is 17 amino acids. CDR3 sequence (DNA): TGTGCCAGCAGCTTTGGAGTCGGGCAGGGGGCAATCCACGAGCAGTACTTC. Translation gives CASSFGVGQGAIHEQYF. Supplemented by reference TRBV5-8 and TRBJ2-7, the full variable domain reads EAGVTQSPTHLIKTRGQQATLRCSPISGHTSVYWYQQALGLGLQFLLWYDEGEERNRGNFPPRFSGRQFPNYSSELNVNALELEDSALYLCASSFGVGQGAIHEQYFGPGTRLTVT.

This clone was found once. The chain uses TRBV27 and TRBJ2-3; 11 bases are a match to TRBD2. The V gene end was trimmed by 2 bases and the J gene end by 6 bases; junction bases not matched to a gene: 10. Germline values: CDR1 MNHEY, CDR2 SMNVEV (reference sequence). The CDR3 runs to 17 residues. The CDR3, as DNA: TGTGCCAGCAGTTTACAGGGATTAGCGGGAGGGATGGATACGCAGTATTTT. Its protein is CASSLQGLAGGMDTQYF.

This chain links TRBV6-1 with TRBJ2-2; no firm D call. Germline CDR1 and CDR2: MNHNS and SASEGT. Trimming took 7 bases from V and 5 from J, leaving 11 bases between them. The CDR3 is 13 amino acids. CDR3 sequence: CASIPFVTGELFF. The CDR3 DNA reads as TGTGCCAGCATTCCGTTTGTTACCGGGGAGCTGTTTTTT.

Only a few counts were recorded for this clone. The chain employs TRBV19 and TRBJ1-2; D unclear. Per germline, CDR1 LNHDA and CDR2 SQIVND (reference sequence). The CDR3 has 11 amino acids. The V end lost 6 bases, the J end lost 7 bases, and 9 bases lay between the germline ends. The CDR3: CASRSFGGYTF. The CDR3 DNA follows: TGTGCCAGTAGGTCGTTCGGTGGCTACACCTTC.

The chain employs TRBV6-5 and TRBJ2-7, with 9 bases fitting TRBD1. Germline V gene data show CDR1 as MNHEY and CDR2 as SVGAGI. Trimming removed 2 bases from V and 4 bases from J; junction bases left unmatched: 6. The CDR3 length is 15 residues. The DNA for the CDR3 is TGTGCCAGCAGTTACAAAGACAGGGGGAGATACGAGCAGTACTTC. This gives the protein CASSYKDRGRYEQYF.

This sequence joins TRBV5-6 and TRBJ1-3; D is undetermined. The V gene's germline CDR1 is SGHDT and CDR2 YYEEEE. V dropped 4 bases and J dropped 2 bases, with 13 bases sitting between them. CDR3 length equals 15 residues. CDR3: CASSPTPSPGNTIYF. Here the CDR3 DNA reads TGTGCCAGCAGCCCAACACCCTCACCTGGAAACACCATATATTTT.

The genes are TRBV2 and TRBJ2-3; 7 bases fit TRBD2. Germline V lookup: CDR1 SNHLY, CDR2 FYNNEI. The V and J ends lost 4 bases and 0 bases, in that order; junction bases with no gene match: 4. The CDR3 is made up of 15 amino acids. This CDR3 reads CASSVLAPSTDTQYF. The CDR3 nucleotides read TGTGCCAGCAGTGTACTAGCGCCTAGCACAGATACGCAGTATTTT.

V usage is TRBV6-5 and J usage is TRBJ1-3; no clear D gene. Germline V CDR1 and CDR2: MNHEY, SVGAGI. The length of the CDR3 is 13 residues. V lost 4 bases and J lost 3, with 7 bases in between. The CDR3 reads CASSSPFGNTIYF. CDR3 DNA: TGTGCCAGCAGTTCCCCATTTGGAAACACCATATATTTT.

The chain employs TRBV7-9 and TRBJ2-2; D unclear. This CDR3 spans 16 amino acids. Trimming stripped 4 bases from V and 0 bases from J, with 12 bases between. The germline CDR1 and CDR2 sequences are SEHNR and FQNEAQ (reference sequence). CDR3 loop: CASSSPRRANTGELFF. The DNA for the CDR3 is TGTGCCAGCAGCTCCCCCCGTCGCGCGAACACCGGGGAGCTGTTTTTT.

This sequence joins TRBV15 and TRBJ2-7; TRBD2 matches 8 bases. V shed 7 bases and J 2 bases; nucleotides not matched to a gene: 7. The CDR3 runs to 14 residues. Germline CDR1 LNHNV, CDR2 YYDKDF (reference sequence). The CDR3 here is CATKRLATTYEQYF. Here the CDR3 DNA reads TGTGCCACCAAGAGACTAGCGACTACCTACGAGCAGTACTTC.

Here the CDR3 DNA reads TGTGCCAGCAGCTTGGGACAGGGGGCTCTGGTCACTGAAGCTTTCTTT. The encoded protein is CASSLGQGALVTEAFF. This sequence joins TRBV5-8 and TRBJ1-1; the match to TRBD1 covers 10 bases. Per the germline V gene, CDR1 is SGHTS and CDR2 is YDEGEE. Germline trimming cut 0 bases from V and 4 bases from J; bases unmatched to any gene: 6. The CDR3 is 16 amino acids.

The J gene is TRBJ2-7, the V gene TRBV30; TRBD2 aligns across 10 bases. This CDR3 contains 15 residues. The V segment lost 0 bases and the J segment 5 bases; nucleotides outside the gene matches: 7. Germline V CDR1 and CDR2: GTSNPN, SVGIG (reference sequence). CDR3: CAWSVMGLATNEQYF. The CDR3 DNA reads TGTGCCTGGAGTGTAATGGGACTAGCGACTAACGAGCAGTACTTC.